Listed below are T cell receptor beta chains from one sample, sequenced in a study of T cell responses to AZD1222 COVID-19 vaccine. Using immunoSEQ multiplex PCR, the repertoire was profiled, and TCRdb retains in-frame clones only, with some absent. The table includes tens of thousands of clones, roughly nine tenths detected once. The material was peripheral blood, obtained on day 0 of AZD1222 vaccination. The receptors derive from an adult in good health. The CDR3 runs from the conserved cysteine through the conserved F or W. D genes are given only for firm matches. For some rows the clone size is stated as once, few or many, or as a class when expanded; others skip it.

j_call clone_size d_call v_call cdr3_nt cdr3_aa
TRBJ2-1 . . TRBV2 TGTGCCAGCTGCTTTGTGAATGAGCAGTTCTTC CASCFVNEQFF
TRBJ2-1 . TRBD2 TRBV24-1 TGTGCCACCAGTCCCCGACTAGCGGGAGGCCCCGTCAATGAGCAGTTCTTC CATSPRLAGGPVNEQFF
TRBJ2-7 . TRBD2 TRBV28 TGTGCCATGGCGGGAGCGGGGACCTCCTACGAGCAGTACTTC CAMAGAGTSYEQYF
TRBJ1-2 . . TRBV28 TGTGCCAGCGGGTTCGATCTTAACTATGGCTACACCTTC CASGFDLNYGYTF
TRBJ2-6 few TRBD2 TRBV4-1 TGCGCCAGCAGCCAACAACTAGCGGCCTCTGGGGCCAACGTCCTGACTTTC CASSQQLAASGANVLTF
TRBJ1-5 . . TRBV27 TGTGCCAGCAGACGGGTCACAGGTGCCAATCAGCCCCAGCATTTT CASRRVTGANQPQHF
TRBJ2-7 once TRBD2 TRBV27 TGTGCCAGCAGACTAGCGGGAGGATACGAGCAGTACTTC CASRLAGGYEQYF
TRBJ2-1 . . TRBV7-9 TGTGCCAGCAGCCCGACAGGCCTATCCTACAATGAGCAGTTCTTC CASSPTGLSYNEQFF
TRBJ2-1 few TRBD2 TRBV27 TGTGCCACCTGGACTAGCGGGAACAATGAGCAGTTCTTC CATWTSGNNEQFF
TRBJ1-1 . . TRBV9 TGTGCCAGCAGCGCCAGGGTCGGGAACACTGAAGCTTTCTTT CASSARVGNTEAFF
TRBJ2-2 once . TRBV19 TGTGCCAGTACTCATCTTGGGGGGACCGGGGAGCTGTTTTTT CASTHLGGTGELFF
TRBJ2-2 . . TRBV5-6 TGTGCCAGCAGCTTAACGCAGGCCGGGGAGCTGTTTTTT CASSLTQAGELFF